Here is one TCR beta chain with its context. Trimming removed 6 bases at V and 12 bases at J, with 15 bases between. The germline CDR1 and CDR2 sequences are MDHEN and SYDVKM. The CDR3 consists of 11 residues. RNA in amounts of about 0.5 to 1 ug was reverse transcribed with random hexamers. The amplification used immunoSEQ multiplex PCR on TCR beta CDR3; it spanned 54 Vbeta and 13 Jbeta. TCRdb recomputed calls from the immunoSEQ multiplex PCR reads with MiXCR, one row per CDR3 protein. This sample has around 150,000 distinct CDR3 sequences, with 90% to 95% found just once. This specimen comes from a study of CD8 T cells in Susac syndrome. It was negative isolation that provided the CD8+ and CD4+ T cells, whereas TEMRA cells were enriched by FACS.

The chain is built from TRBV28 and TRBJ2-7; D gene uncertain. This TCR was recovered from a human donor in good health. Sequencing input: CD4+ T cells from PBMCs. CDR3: CASSSPGRLYF. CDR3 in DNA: TGTGCCAGCAGCTCGCCGGGCCGCTTGTACTTC.